This T cell receptor beta chain was observed in a study of CD8+ T cells in alopecia areata. About the research overall: Severity of treated patients was scored by affected scalp percentage.

Regarding treatment: oral pan-JAK inhibitor, 5-10 mg twice daily. cDNA serving as the sequencing template came from extracted, reverse transcribed RNA. Profiling relied on immunoSEQ multiplex PCR, and the TCRdb table lists in-frame clones only, not all of them. The sample lists 150,000 to 250,000 clones, roughly 60% occurring once. The sample holds one count of this clone. This specimen consisted of CD4+ T cells sorted from blood, obtained at week 24, from a patient treated with tofacitinib. This TCR came from a human donor with alopecia areata.

CDR3 sequence: CASGLGTSEQFF. In nucleotides, the CDR3 is TGTGCCAGCGGTCTAGGGACCTCTGAGCAGTTCTTC. This sequence joins TRBV28 and TRBJ2-1, with D possibly being TRBD1 or TRBD2 (5 bases each). CDR1 is MDHEN and CDR2 is SYDVKM in the germline V gene. V lost 8 bases and J 9 bases, leaving 14 bases between the germline ends. This CDR3 contains 12 residues. Drawing the rest from reference TRBV28 and TRBJ2-1, the complete variable domain is DVKVTQSSRYLVKRTGEKVFLECVQDMDHENMFWYRQDPGLGLRLIYFSYDVKMKEKGDIPEGYSVSREKKERFSLILESASTNQTSMYLCASGLGTSEQFFGPGTRLTVL.